Shown below are 12 T cell receptor beta chains from a single sample sequenced in a study of blood T cell repertoires in COVID-19. TCRdb keeps only in-frame clones here, not all; method: immunoSEQ multiplex PCR. The profile shows around 100,000 clones, more than 70% of them singletons. The material sequenced was peripheral blood. These receptors all come from a human donor with acute or convalescent COVID-19. The donor label of this sample is uncertain.

This chain uses TRBV25-1 with TRBJ2-7; 7 bases line up with TRBD1. The CDR3 runs to 13 residues. Germline CDR1 reads MGHDK; CDR2 reads SYGVNS. V trimming: 4 bases; J trimming: 5 bases; junction bases outside the gene matches: 5. The CDR3 bases are TGTGCCAGCAGTGTCAGGGGGATCAACGAGCAGTACTTC. This translates into CASSVRGINEQYF.

J is TRBJ2-7 and V is TRBV6-2 or TRBV6-3, with 9 bases identical to TRBD1. After removal of 5 bases from V and 1 base from J, the junction contained 9 bases not matched to a gene. Germline V gene data show CDR1 as MNHEY and CDR2 as SVGEGT. The CDR3 covers 16 residues. The CDR3 protein is CASSTGTGSGSYEQYF. The CDR3 bases are TGTGCCAGCAGTACCGGGACAGGGTCGGGGTCCTACGAGCAGTACTTC.

The rearrangement links TRBV11-3 to TRBJ2-1; TRBD1 matches 7 bases. The ends lost 5 bases at V and 7 bases at J; junction bases unmatched: 8. Germline V lookup: CDR1 SGHNT, CDR2 YENEEA. The CDR3 has 14 residues. The CDR3 DNA follows: TGTGCCAGCAGCACGGGACAGCAGGGGAATGAGCAGTTCTTC. Its translation: CASSTGQQGNEQFF.

In DNA form, the CDR3 reads TGCGCCAGCAGCCAAGTATATTGGGGGGGAAACAATGAGCAGTTCTTC. Translated, it gives CASSQVYWGGNNEQFF. The chain employs TRBV4-1 and TRBJ2-1; TRBD2 matches 7 bases. The germline CDR1 and CDR2 sequences are MGHRA and YSYEKL. The CDR3 loop spans 16 amino acids. With V trimmed by 1 base and J by 5 bases, 8 bases remained unmatched.

This clone was observed a single time. CDR3 protein: CAIRPRGGNTIYF. The CDR3 bases are TGTGCCATCCGACCGAGGGGGGGAAACACCATATATTTT. The chain uses TRBV5-8 and TRBJ1-3, with D possibly TRBD1 on 6 matching bases. The ends were cut back, 9 bases at V and 4 bases at J, with 14 bases in the middle. This CDR3 spans 13 amino acids. Germline V gene data show CDR1 as SGHTS and CDR2 as YDEGEE. Drawing the rest from reference TRBV5-8 and TRBJ1-3, the complete variable domain is EAGVTQSPTHLIKTRGQQATLRCSPISGHTSVYWYQQALGLGLQFLLWYDEGEERNRGNFPPRFSGRQFPNYSSELNVNALELEDSALYLCAIRPRGGNTIYFGEGSWLTVV.

J is TRBJ1-1 and V is TRBV27, with a possible D match to TRBD1 (5 bases). The germline gives CDR1 MNHEY, CDR2 SMNVEV (reference sequence). The CDR3 runs 12 residues. Trimming took 6 bases from V and 4 from J, leaving 9 bases between them. The CDR3: CASRQGLTEAFF. The CDR3 DNA follows: TGTGCCAGCAGGCAGGGTCTCACTGAAGCTTTCTTT.

In this sample, this clone turned up once. The rearrangement uses TRBV6-4 and TRBJ2-1; 8 nucleotides align to TRBD2. The CDR3 sequence is 15 residues long. After removal of 3 bases from V and 2 bases from J, the junction contained 3 bases not matched to a gene. Germline V gene lookup returns CDR1 MRHNA and CDR2 SNTAGT. CDR3 protein: CASSELAGTYNEQFF. For the CDR3, the DNA is TGTGCCAGCAGTGAATTAGCGGGAACCTACAATGAGCAGTTCTTC.

The DNA of the CDR3 is TGTGCCAGCAGCTTAGCGTCGGGGCGGGATTATGGCTACACCTTC. Its translation: CASSLASGRDYGYTF. This chain joins TRBV7-9 and TRBJ1-2, with D tentatively TRBD1 (5 bases). V was trimmed by 0 bases and J by 5 bases, leaving 13 bases between them. The length of the CDR3 is 15 residues. Germline V lookup: CDR1 SEHNR, CDR2 FQNEAQ (reference sequence).

The rearrangement links TRBV27 to TRBJ1-2, with 7 bases lining up with TRBD1. Germline CDR1 is MNHEY and CDR2 is SMNVEV (reference sequence). This CDR3 region has 13 residues. With V trimmed by 6 bases and J by 7 bases, 8 bases remained unmatched. CDR3: CASSGGGFGGYTF. The CDR3 coding sequence is TGTGCCAGCAGCGGAGGGGGCTTCGGTGGCTACACCTTC.

This chain uses TRBV7-9 with TRBJ2-5; tentatively, D is TRBD2 (5 bases). The germline gives CDR1 SEHNR, CDR2 FQNEAQ (reference sequence). Between the trimmed V and J ends, which lost 8 bases and 4 bases, there was a span of 14 bases. This CDR3 region has 13 residues. CDR3 in DNA: TGTGCCAGCCGGACCGCGGGTCGAGAGACCCAGTACTTC. Encoded protein: CASRTAGRETQYF.

This sequence joins TRBV25-1 and TRBJ2-1; the match to TRBD1 covers 9 bases. The CDR3 sequence is 15 residues long. With V trimmed by 5 bases and J by 6 bases, 8 bases remained unmatched. Looked up from germline, CDR1 is MGHDK and CDR2 is SYGVNS. The CDR3 DNA reads TGTGCCAGCAGTCCTCCCGGGACAGGGCCCAATGAGCAGTTCTTC. It is translated as CASSPPGTGPNEQFF.

The V call is TRBV3-1 (or the pseudogene TRBV3-2), the J call TRBJ2-4; the D gene is possibly TRBD2 (7 bases). Trimming took 1 base from V and 0 from J, leaving 16 bases between them. CDR3 length: 18 amino acids. Germline V gives CDR1 LGHDT, CDR2 YNNKEL (reference sequence). In DNA, the CDR3 is TGTGCCAGCAGCCAAGGTTCGAGGGGGGGTATAGCCAAAAACATTCAGTACTTC. It yields the protein CASSQGSRGGIAKNIQYF.